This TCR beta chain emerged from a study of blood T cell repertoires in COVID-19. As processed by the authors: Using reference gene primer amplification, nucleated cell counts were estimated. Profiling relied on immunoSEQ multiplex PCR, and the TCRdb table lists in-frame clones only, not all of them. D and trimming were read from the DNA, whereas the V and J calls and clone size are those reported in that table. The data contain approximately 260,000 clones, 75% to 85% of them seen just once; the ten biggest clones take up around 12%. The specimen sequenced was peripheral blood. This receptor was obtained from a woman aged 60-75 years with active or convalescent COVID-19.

This CDR3 is CASSPRLAGEVQETQYF. CDR3 sequence (DNA): TGTGCCAGCAGCCCCAGGCTAGCGGGGGAGGTTCAAGAGACCCAGTACTTC. The chain couples TRBV7-6 to TRBJ2-5; TRBD2 aligns across 10 bases. The CDR3 is 17 amino acids. Unmatched junction bases numbered 11, after V lost 5 bases and J lost 2 bases. The germline CDR1 and CDR2 sequences are SGHVS and FNYEAQ.